Following are 29 T cell receptor beta chains from one sample sequenced in a study of blood T cell repertoires in COVID-19 (TCRdb year 2020). Library preparation was by the immunoSEQ multiplex PCR assay. TCRdb obtained this table from immuneACCESS and retained in-frame rearrangements with V and J assigned. These tables miss some clones; where compared with another copy, unresolved V genes account for less than half of the shortfall, and the remainder is unexplained. The sample data list roughly 460,000 clones, and about 87% of these were observed just once. The top ten hold 0.65% to 1% of the sample. Sequencing was done on a sample of peripheral blood. All receptors come from a man aged 18 to 30 with COVID-19, enrolled during active disease.

This chain's CDR3 is CASSPRLASYEQYF. Written as DNA, the CDR3 is TGCGCCAGCAGCCCACGACTAGCATCTTACGAGCAGTACTTC. The J gene is TRBJ2-7, the V gene TRBV4-1; 7 bases map to TRBD2. The ends lost 4 bases at V and 4 bases at J; junction bases unmatched: 7. Germline V gives CDR1 MGHRA, CDR2 YSYEKL. The CDR3 consists of 14 residues.

The chain is built from TRBV25-1 and TRBJ1-2; 7 bases align to TRBD1. CDR3 length: 13 residues. Germline values: CDR1 MGHDK, CDR2 SYGVNS. The ends lost 6 bases at V and 2 bases at J; junction bases unmatched: 3. CDR3 loop: CASRETGNYGYTF. For the CDR3, the DNA is TGTGCCAGCAGGGAGACAGGGAACTATGGCTACACCTTC.

The chain's CDR3 is CASSQTDRAYNSPLHF. The CDR3 coding sequence is TGTGCCAGCAGCCAGACGGACAGGGCCTATAATTCACCCCTCCACTTT. The chain is built from TRBV9 and TRBJ1-6; TRBD1 matches at 8 bases. The CDR3 consists of 16 residues. J was trimmed by 2 bases and V by 4 bases; bases with no gene match: 5. Germline-derived CDR1 and CDR2 are SGDLS and YYNGEE.

This clone was observed once. V is TRBV1 and J is TRBJ1-1; the D call in the table, TRBD1, was not verified against the DNA. TRBV1 is labeled a pseudogene. The CDR3 extends over 17 amino acids. CDR3 loop: CTSSQPDSSGRGTEAFF. In DNA, the CDR3 is TGCACCAGCAGCCAACCTGACAGTAGTGGCCGCGGCACTGAAGCTTTCTTT.

This sequence joins TRBV12-3 or TRBV12-4 and TRBJ2-7, with D perhaps TRBD2 (6 bases). Trimming took 5 bases from V and 5 from J, leaving 13 bases between them. The CDR3 contains 13 residues. As DNA, the CDR3 is TGTGCCAGCAGTCCCCGTTGGGGGGACGAGCAGTACTTC. This gives the protein CASSPRWGDEQYF.

This chain uses TRBV7-9 with TRBJ1-5; a possible D gene is TRBD1 (5 bases). V shed 1 base and J shed 5 bases, with 18 bases lying between them. The CDR3 covers 17 residues. The germline gives CDR1 SEHNR, CDR2 FQNEAQ (reference sequence). The CDR3 here is CASSLGAGQAEDQPQHF. CDR3 nucleotide sequence: TGTGCCAGCAGCTTAGGGGCGGGGCAGGCTGAAGATCAGCCCCAGCATTTT.

The CDR3 DNA reads TGTGCCAGTAGTATAGGCGGGGTACTGGGGGCCAACGTCCTGACTTTC. Its translation: CASSIGGVLGANVLTF. The chain joins TRBV19 to TRBJ2-6; D may be TRBD2 (6 bases). V shed 1 base and J shed 4 bases, with 11 bases lying between them. Germline V CDR1 and CDR2: LNHDA, SQIVND (reference sequence). This CDR3 is 16 amino acids long. Full variable domain (missing parts from reference TRBV19 and TRBJ2-6): DGGITQSPKYLFRKEGQNVTLSCEQNLNHDAMYWYRQDPGQGLRLIYYSQIVNDFQKGDIAEGYSVSREKKESFPLTVTSAQKNPTAFYLCASSIGGVLGANVLTFGAGSRLTVL.

J is TRBJ1-4 and V is TRBV6-5; 8 nucleotides agree with TRBD1. The CDR3 is 15 residues long. V was clipped by 6 bases and J by 3 bases; unmatched bases: 6. The germline CDR1 and CDR2 sequences are MNHEY and SVGAGI. CDR3 nucleotide sequence: TGTGCCAGCAGAAACCAGGGGGCCTCTAATGAAAAACTGTTTTTT. Protein sequence: CASRNQGASNEKLFF.

The V and J genes are TRBV3-1 (or the pseudogene TRBV3-2) and TRBJ2-7; D may be TRBD2 (5 bases). Germline V gene lookup returns CDR1 LGHDT and CDR2 YNNKEL (reference sequence). The CDR3 runs 17 residues. Between the trimmed V and J ends, which lost 1 base and 0 bases, there was a span of 16 bases. The CDR3: CASSQGGFGPSSYEQYF. In nucleotides, the CDR3 is TGTGCCAGCAGCCAAGGCGGGTTCGGTCCATCCTCCTACGAGCAGTACTTC.

This clone has a single count. The CDR3 DNA reads TGCGCCAGCAGCTTGACTAGCGGGAACACCGGGGAGCTGTTTTTT. Amino acid sequence: CASSLTSGNTGELFF. The chain carries TRBV5-1 and TRBJ2-2; 8 bases line up with TRBD2. The CDR3 sequence is 15 residues long. From germline, CDR1 is SGHRS and CDR2 YFSETQ. With V trimmed by 1 base and J by 1 base, 0 bases remained unmatched.

This chain uses TRBV3-1 (or the pseudogene TRBV3-2) with TRBJ1-1; possible D gene TRBD1, 6 bases. This CDR3 is built from 13 residues. The germline V and J ends were trimmed by 2 bases and 5 bases, with 9 bases remaining between them. CDR1 and CDR2 (germline): LGHDT, YNNKEL (reference sequence). Written as DNA, the CDR3 is TGTGCCAGCAGCCAAAGGGGGAAAACTGAAGCTTTCTTT. This codes for CASSQRGKTEAFF.

The chain combines TRBV5-4 with TRBJ2-3; 14 nucleotides match TRBD2. The V and J ends lost 4 bases and 3 bases, in that order; junction bases with no gene match: 4. Germline V lookup: CDR1 SGHNT, CDR2 YYREEE (reference sequence). The CDR3 contains 16 residues. CDR3 amino acids: CASSPGTSGSTDTQYF. As DNA, the CDR3 is TGTGCCAGCAGCCCCGGGACTAGCGGGAGTACAGATACGCAGTATTTT.

The chain joins TRBV15 to TRBJ2-3; 11 nucleotides align to TRBD2. The CDR3 length is 19 residues. V dropped 0 bases and J dropped 0; count of bases not matched to a gene: 8. Germline CDR1 reads LNHNV; CDR2 reads YYDKDF (reference sequence). CDR3 sequence (DNA): TGTGCCACCAGCAGAGAGCGCACTAGCGGGGGAACTAGCACAGATACGCAGTATTTT. Protein: CATSRERTSGGTSTDTQYF.

The chain employs TRBV6-6 and TRBJ2-7; TRBD1 might be the D (5 bases). V lost 1 base to trimming and J lost 3 bases, with 10 bases between them. Germline CDR1 is MNHNY and CDR2 is SVGAGI (reference sequence). The CDR3 has 14 amino acids. DNA for the CDR3: TGTGCCAGCAGTTACTATACAGGAAACTACGAGCAGTACTTC. Its translation is CASSYYTGNYEQYF.

The V call is TRBV5-6, the J call TRBJ2-1; D not certain. The germline CDR1 and CDR2 sequences are SGHDT and YYEEEE. Trimming cost V 5 bases and J 5 bases, with 14 bases left between them. The CDR3 covers 14 residues. The CDR3 sequence: CASSRVSTNNEQFF. The CDR3 nucleotides read TGTGCCAGCAGTAGAGTTTCTACGAACAATGAGCAGTTCTTC.

The chain employs TRBV30 and TRBJ2-7, with a tentative D call TRBD2 (6 bases). The CDR3 length is 14 residues. Trimming shortened V by 2 bases and J by 2 bases, and 13 bases separated the two germline ends. Germline V lookup: CDR1 GTSNPN, CDR2 SVGIG (reference sequence). CDR3 protein: CAWSWRGGTYEQYF. As DNA, the CDR3 is TGTGCCTGGAGTTGGCGCGGAGGGACCTACGAGCAGTACTTC.

The V gene is TRBV20-1, the J gene TRBJ1-2, with unresolved D. Germline-derived CDR1 and CDR2 are DFQATT and SNEGSKA (reference sequence). Trimming left V 5 bases short and J 4 bases short, with 8 bases between. The CDR3 sequence is 11 residues long. The CDR3 region has the DNA TGCAGTGCTGACCTAGTCTATGGCTACACCTTC. Encoded protein: CSADLVYGYTF.

The gene calls are TRBV18 and TRBJ2-7, with D possibly being TRBD1 (6 bases). This CDR3 has 12 amino acids. The ends were cut back, 2 bases at V and 7 bases at J, with 9 bases in the middle. The germline V gene has CDR1 KGHSH and CDR2 LQKENI. The DNA for the CDR3 is TGTGCCAGCTCACCAGAGGGGGTTGAGCAGTACTTC. Residues: CASSPEGVEQYF.

The rearrangement joins TRBV9 to TRBJ2-1, with D perhaps TRBD2 (5 bases). V lost 0 bases to trimming and J lost 6 bases, with 22 bases between them. Looked up from germline, CDR1 is SGDLS and CDR2 is YYNGEE. The CDR3 is made up of 18 amino acids. In DNA form, the CDR3 reads TGTGCCAGCAGCGTAGCTACTCGTGGGTCACGGGGAGTCAATGAGCAGTTCTTC. It codes for CASSVATRGSRGVNEQFF. The whole variable domain, filled in from reference TRBV9 and TRBJ2-1, reads DSGVTQTPKHLITATGQRVTLRCSPRSGDLSVYWYQQSLDQGLQFLIQYYNGEERAKGNILERFSAQQFPDLHSELNLSSLELGDSALYFCASSVATRGSRGVNEQFFGPGTRLTVL.

The sample holds one count of this clone. V usage is TRBV5-1 and J usage is TRBJ1-1; D might be TRBD1 (5 bases). This CDR3 spans 12 amino acids. Germline V gene data show CDR1 as SGHRS and CDR2 as YFSETQ. The V end was cut by 3 bases, the J end by 3 bases, with 6 bases between. CDR3 region: CASSWGDTEAFF. The CDR3 coding sequence is TGCGCCAGCAGCTGGGGGGACACTGAAGCTTTCTTT.

The rearrangement uses TRBV18 and TRBJ1-1, with a tentative D call TRBD1 (5 bases). The length of the CDR3 is 13 residues. Trimming shortened V by 4 bases and J by 0 bases, and 6 bases separated the two germline ends. CDR1 is KGHSH and CDR2 is LQKENI in the germline V gene. The CDR3, as DNA: TGTGCCAGCTCACAGGGGATGAACACTGAAGCTTTCTTT. Translation gives CASSQGMNTEAFF.

This clone occurred once. The V call is TRBV10-3, the J call TRBJ2-2; 7 bases fit TRBD1. The CDR3 is 13 residues long. Germline trimming cut 10 bases from V and 1 base from J; bases unmatched to any gene: 3. Germline assignment: CDR1 ENHRY and CDR2 SYGVKD. CDR3: CANRQGNTGELFF. In DNA form, the CDR3 reads TGTGCCAATCGACAGGGGAACACCGGGGAGCTGTTTTTT.

This clone was detected a few times. The chain joins TRBV6-6 to TRBJ1-2; 9 bases map to TRBD1. V lost 5 bases and J lost 6; bases outside the gene matches: 10. Germline V CDR1 and CDR2: MNHNY, SVGAGI (reference sequence). The CDR3 extends over 15 amino acids. The CDR3 spells CASSGPGQGFDGYTF. CDR3 DNA sequence: TGTGCCAGCAGTGGGCCGGGACAGGGTTTCGATGGCTACACCTTC.

The V and J genes are TRBV19 and TRBJ1-5; no reliable D call. Germline loops: CDR1 LNHDA, CDR2 SQIVND (reference sequence). Trimming removed 1 base at V and 7 bases at J, with 8 bases between. This CDR3 spans 13 amino acids. The CDR3 DNA follows: TGTGCCAGTAGTATAGGCCTATTACAGCCCCAGCATTTT. As protein: CASSIGLLQPQHF.

The chain uses TRBV7-9 and TRBJ2-1, with no clear D. Germline CDR1 and CDR2: SEHNR and FQNEAQ (reference sequence). The CDR3 totals 14 residues. V lost 1 base and J 5 bases, leaving 9 bases between the germline ends. The CDR3 is CASSLVAADNEQFF. DNA for the CDR3: TGTGCCAGCAGCTTAGTTGCTGCGGACAATGAGCAGTTCTTC. The whole variable domain, filled in from reference TRBV7-9 and TRBJ2-1, reads DTGVSQNPRHKITKRGQNVTFRCDPISEHNRLYWYRQTLGQGPEFLTYFQNEAQLEKSRLLSDRFSAERPKGSFSTLEIQRTEQGDSAMYLCASSLVAADNEQFFGPGTRLTVL.

This clone showed up just once. The chain uses TRBV9 and TRBJ1-3; 7 nucleotides align to TRBD1. This CDR3 contains 14 residues. The V gene's germline CDR1 is SGDLS and CDR2 YYNGEE. Trimming removed 4 bases from V and 0 bases from J; junction bases left unmatched: 1. CDR3 in amino acids: CASSTGDSGNTIYF. Written as DNA, the CDR3 is TGTGCCAGCAGCACAGGGGACTCTGGAAACACCATATATTTT.

The J gene is TRBJ2-7, the V gene TRBV11-2, with TRBD2 matching 9 bases. The CDR3 runs 19 residues. With 5 bases clipped from V and 2 bases from J, the junction kept 19 bases outside the gene matches. Germline assignment: CDR1 SGHAT and CDR2 FQNNGV. The CDR3, as DNA: TGTGCCAGCAGCGTGTCCCTACAGCGGGTAGCGGGGGCCCCCTACGAGCAGTACTTC. Its translation is CASSVSLQRVAGAPYEQYF.

V gene TRBV7-9 combines with J gene TRBJ1-3; D is ambiguous. V dropped 2 bases and J dropped 2 bases, with 7 bases sitting between them. There are 14 residues in the CDR3. The germline gives CDR1 SEHNR, CDR2 FQNEAQ (reference sequence). This CDR3 reads CASSLQRAGNTIYF. The DNA of the CDR3 is TGTGCCAGCAGCTTACAACGGGCTGGAAACACCATATATTTT.

V is TRBV10-3 and J is TRBJ2-2; possible D gene TRBD2, 5 bases. The CDR3 consists of 12 residues. The V end was cut by 8 bases, the J end by 3 bases, with 7 bases between. Germline V gene lookup returns CDR1 ENHRY and CDR2 SYGVKD. For the CDR3, the DNA is TGTGCCATCGGAGCGGACACCGGGGAGCTGTTTTTT. It specifies CAIGADTGELFF.